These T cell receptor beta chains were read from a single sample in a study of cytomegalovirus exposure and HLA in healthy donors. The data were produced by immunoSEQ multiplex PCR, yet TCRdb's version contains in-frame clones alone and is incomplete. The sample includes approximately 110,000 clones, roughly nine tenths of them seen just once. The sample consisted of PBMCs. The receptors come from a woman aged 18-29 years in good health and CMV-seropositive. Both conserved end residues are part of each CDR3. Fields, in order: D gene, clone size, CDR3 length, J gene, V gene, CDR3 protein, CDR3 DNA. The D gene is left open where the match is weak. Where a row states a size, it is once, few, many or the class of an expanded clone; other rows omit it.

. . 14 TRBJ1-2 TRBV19 CASSISGSGYGYTF TGTGCCAGTAGTATAAGCGGAAGCGGCTATGGCTACACCTTC
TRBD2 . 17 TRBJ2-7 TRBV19 CASALAGGPFSSYEQYF TGTGCCAGCGCGCTAGCGGGAGGACCTTTTAGCTCCTACGAGCAGTACTTC
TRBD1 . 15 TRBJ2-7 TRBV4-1 CASSPRTGLGYEQYF TGCGCCAGCAGCCCCCGGACAGGCCTTGGGTACGAGCAGTACTTC
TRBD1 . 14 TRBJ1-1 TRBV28 CASSLGQKNTEAFF TGTGCCAGCAGCTTGGGACAGAAGAACACTGAAGCTTTCTTT
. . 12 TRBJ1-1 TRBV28 CASGGLNTEAFF TGTGCCAGCGGGGGGTTGAACACTGAAGCTTTCTTT
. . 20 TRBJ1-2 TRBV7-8 CASSLVPPVNGRDRNYGYTF TGTGCCAGCAGCTTAGTACCTCCCGTAAATGGCAGGGATCGGAACTATGGCTACACCTTC
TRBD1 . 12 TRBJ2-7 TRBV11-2 CASSSGQGRKYF TGTGCCAGCAGCTCCGGACAGGGCCGAAAGTACTTC
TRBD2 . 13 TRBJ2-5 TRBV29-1 CSVSGRSQETQYF TGCAGCGTTAGCGGGAGAAGCCAAGAGACCCAGTACTTC
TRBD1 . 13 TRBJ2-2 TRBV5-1 CASSLRGPGELFF TGCGCCAGCAGCTTAAGGGGGCCCGGGGAGCTGTTTTTT
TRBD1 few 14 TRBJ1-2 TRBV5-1 CASSDGQGMYGYTF TGCGCCAGCAGCGACGGACAGGGGATGTATGGCTACACCTTC
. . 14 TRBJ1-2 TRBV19 CASHTGYGLYGYTF TGTGCCAGTCATACAGGGTATGGACTCTATGGCTACACCTTC
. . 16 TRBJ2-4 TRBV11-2 CAWSPFGGMAKNIQYF TGTGCCTGGTCACCCTTTGGCGGGATGGCCAAAAACATTCAGTACTTC
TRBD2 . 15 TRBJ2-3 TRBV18 CASSPASGRGNTQYF TGTGCCAGCTCACCCGCTAGCGGGAGGGGAAATACGCAGTATTTT
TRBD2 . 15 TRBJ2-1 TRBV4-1 CASSQFGLARNEQFF TGCGCCAGCAGCCAATTCGGACTAGCGCGGAATGAGCAGTTCTTC
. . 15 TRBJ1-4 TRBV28 CASSPPGHLNEKLFF TGTGCCAGCAGTCCACCTGGACACCTTAATGAAAAACTGTTTTTT
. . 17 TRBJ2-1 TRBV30 CAWSGYLSADLYNEQFF TGTGCCTGGAGTGGATACCTCTCAGCGGACCTATACAATGAGCAGTTCTTC
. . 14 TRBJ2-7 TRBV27 CASSLVGTSYEQYF TGTGCCAGCAGTTTAGTAGGGACAAGCTACGAGCAGTACTTC
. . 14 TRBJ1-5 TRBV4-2 CASSQGRGYQPQHF TGTGCCAGCAGCCAAGGGAGGGGCTATCAGCCCCAGCATTTT
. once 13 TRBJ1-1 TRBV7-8 CASSSGQNAQAFF TGTGCCAGCAGCTCTGGACAAAATGCACAAGCTTTCTTT
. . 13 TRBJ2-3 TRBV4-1 CASSPDFVDTQYF TGCGCCAGCAGTCCAGACTTCGTCGATACGCAGTATTTT
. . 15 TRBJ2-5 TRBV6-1 CASSEPRELQETQYF TGTGCCAGCAGTGAACCCCGGGAATTACAAGAGACCCAGTACTTC
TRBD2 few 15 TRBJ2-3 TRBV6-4 CASSDSSGGTDTQYF TGTGCCAGCAGTGACTCTAGCGGGGGCACAGATACGCAGTATTTT
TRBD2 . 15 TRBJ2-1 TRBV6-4 CASSGVAGDYNEQFF TGTGCCAGCAGTGGCGTAGCGGGGGACTACAATGAGCAGTTCTTC
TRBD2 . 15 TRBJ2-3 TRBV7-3 CASSLTSGGTDTQYF TGTGCCAGCAGCTTAACTAGCGGGGGCACAGATACGCAGTATTTT
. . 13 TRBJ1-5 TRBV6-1 CASSVRQDRPQHF TGTGCCAGCAGCGTTAGACAGGACCGGCCCCAGCATTTT
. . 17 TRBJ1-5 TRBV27 CASTVSWEELSNQPQHF TGTGCCAGCACCGTAAGTTGGGAGGAACTGAGCAATCAGCCCCAGCATTTT
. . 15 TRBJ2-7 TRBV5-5 CASNGGAGPSHEQYF TGTGCCAGCAATGGTGGGGCGGGACCATCGCACGAGCAGTACTTC
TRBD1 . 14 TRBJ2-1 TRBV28 CASSRITGGYEQFF TGTGCCAGCAGCCGAATAACAGGGGGCTATGAGCAGTTCTTC
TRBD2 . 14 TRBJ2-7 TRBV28 CASSPGGNWYEQYF TGTGCCAGCAGCCCGGGAGGGAATTGGTACGAGCAGTACTTC
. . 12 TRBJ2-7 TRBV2 CASFGGSYEQYF TGTGCGTCGTTCGGGGGCTCCTACGAGCAGTACTTC